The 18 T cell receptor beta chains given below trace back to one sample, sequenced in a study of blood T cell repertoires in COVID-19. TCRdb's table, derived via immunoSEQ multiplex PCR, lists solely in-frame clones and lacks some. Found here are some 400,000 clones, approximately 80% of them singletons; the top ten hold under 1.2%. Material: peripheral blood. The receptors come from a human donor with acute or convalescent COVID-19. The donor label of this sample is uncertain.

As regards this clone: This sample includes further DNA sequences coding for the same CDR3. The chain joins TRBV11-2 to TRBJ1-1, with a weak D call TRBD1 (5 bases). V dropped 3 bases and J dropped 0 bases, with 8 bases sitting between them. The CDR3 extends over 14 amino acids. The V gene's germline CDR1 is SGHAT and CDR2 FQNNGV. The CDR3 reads CASSLGGLNTEAFF. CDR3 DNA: TGTGCCAGCAGCTTGGGGGGGTTGAACACTGAAGCTTTCTTT.

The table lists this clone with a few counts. The CDR3 here is CASGSGFVSGNTIYF. The DNA for the CDR3 is TGTGCTAGTGGTTCGGGTTTCGTCTCTGGAAACACCATATATTTT. The V gene is TRBV12-5, the J gene TRBJ1-3; D is unresolved. CDR3 length equals 15 residues. CDR1 and CDR2 from the germline V gene are LGHNT and FRNRAP. Trimming cost V 4 bases and J 0 bases, with 10 bases left between them.

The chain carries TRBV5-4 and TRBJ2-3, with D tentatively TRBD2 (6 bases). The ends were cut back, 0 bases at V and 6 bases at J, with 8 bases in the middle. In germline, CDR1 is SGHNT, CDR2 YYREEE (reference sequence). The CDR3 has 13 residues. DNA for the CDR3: TGTGCCAGCAGCTTGGAACGGGGGGATACGCAGTATTTT. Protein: CASSLERGDTQYF.

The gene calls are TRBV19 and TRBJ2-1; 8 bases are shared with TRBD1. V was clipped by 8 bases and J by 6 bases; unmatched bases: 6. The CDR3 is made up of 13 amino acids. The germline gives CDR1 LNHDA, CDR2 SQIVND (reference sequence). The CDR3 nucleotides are TGTGCCAGTGTGCTCCAGGGGGCCAATGAGCAGTTCTTC. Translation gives CASVLQGANEQFF.

Here the CDR3 reads CASSQDGLSREKLFF. The CDR3 DNA reads as TGTGCCAGCAGCCAAGATGGACTTTCACGTGAAAAACTGTTTTTT. The chain is built from TRBV4-2 and TRBJ1-4; D remains unclear. V was shortened by 0 bases and J by 7 bases, with 12 bases between the two germline ends. The CDR3 is 15 amino acids. CDR1 and CDR2 (germline): LGHNA, YNFKEQ.

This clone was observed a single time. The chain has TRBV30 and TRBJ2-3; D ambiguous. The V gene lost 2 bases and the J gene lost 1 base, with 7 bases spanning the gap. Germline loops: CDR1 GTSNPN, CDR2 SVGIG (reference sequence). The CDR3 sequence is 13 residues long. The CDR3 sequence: CAWSRGGTDTQYF. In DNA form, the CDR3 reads TGTGCCTGGAGTAGAGGCGGCACAGATACGCAGTATTTT.

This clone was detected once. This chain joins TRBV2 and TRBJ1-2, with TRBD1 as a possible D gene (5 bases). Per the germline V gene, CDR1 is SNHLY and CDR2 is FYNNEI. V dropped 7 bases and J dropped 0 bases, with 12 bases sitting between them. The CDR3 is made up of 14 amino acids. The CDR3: CASKYRTTNYGYTF. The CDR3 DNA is TGTGCCAGCAAGTACAGGACTACTAACTATGGCTACACCTTC.

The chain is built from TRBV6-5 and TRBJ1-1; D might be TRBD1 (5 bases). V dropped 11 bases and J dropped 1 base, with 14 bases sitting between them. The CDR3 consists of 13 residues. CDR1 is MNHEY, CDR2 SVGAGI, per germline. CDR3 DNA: TGTGCCGTCCGCTCGCAGGGGAACACTGAAGCTTTCTTT. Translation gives CAVRSQGNTEAFF.

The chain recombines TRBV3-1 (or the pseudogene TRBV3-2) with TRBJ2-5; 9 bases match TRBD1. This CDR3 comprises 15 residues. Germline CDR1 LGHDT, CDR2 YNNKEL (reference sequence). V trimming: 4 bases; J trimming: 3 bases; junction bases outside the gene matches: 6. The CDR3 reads CASSRQGGDKETQYF. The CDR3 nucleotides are TGTGCCAGCAGCCGACAGGGGGGGGACAAAGAGACCCAGTACTTC.

In nucleotides, the CDR3 is TGTGCCTGGGCCCCCGGGGGGGACTACGAGCAGTACTTC. This encodes CAWAPGGDYEQYF. This sequence joins TRBV30 and TRBJ2-7, with TRBD2 identical over 8 bases. Germline CDR1 reads GTSNPN; CDR2 reads SVGIG (reference sequence). V lost 5 bases and J lost 3; bases outside the gene matches: 6. The CDR3 runs 13 residues.

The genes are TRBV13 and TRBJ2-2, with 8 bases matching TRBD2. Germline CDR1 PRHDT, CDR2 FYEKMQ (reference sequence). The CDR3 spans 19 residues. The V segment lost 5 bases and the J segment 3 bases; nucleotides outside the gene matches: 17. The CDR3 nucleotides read TGTGCCAGCAGCCCGAGGACTAGCCCAGCCCGGGGGTACACCGGGGAGCTGTTTTTT. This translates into CASSPRTSPARGYTGELFF.

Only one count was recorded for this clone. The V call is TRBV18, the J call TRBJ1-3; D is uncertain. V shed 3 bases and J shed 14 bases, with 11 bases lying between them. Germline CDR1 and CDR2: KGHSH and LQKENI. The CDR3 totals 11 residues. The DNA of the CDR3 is TGTGCCAGCTCACCCGGTCGGGAGTTATATTTT. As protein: CASSPGRELYF.

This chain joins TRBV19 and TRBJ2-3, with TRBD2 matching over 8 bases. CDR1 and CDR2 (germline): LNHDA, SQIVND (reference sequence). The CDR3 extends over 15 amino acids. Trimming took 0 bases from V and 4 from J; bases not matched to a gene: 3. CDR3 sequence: CASSIDKGLADTQYF. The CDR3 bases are TGTGCCAGTAGTATAGATAAGGGACTAGCAGATACGCAGTATTTT.

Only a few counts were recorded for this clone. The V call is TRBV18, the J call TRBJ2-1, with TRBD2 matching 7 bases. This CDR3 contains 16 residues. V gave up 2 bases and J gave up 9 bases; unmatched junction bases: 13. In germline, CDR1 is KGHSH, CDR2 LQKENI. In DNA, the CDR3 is TGTGCCAGCTCACCATATGGACTAGTGGCGTGGAGTGAGCAGTTCTTC. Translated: CASSPYGLVAWSEQFF.

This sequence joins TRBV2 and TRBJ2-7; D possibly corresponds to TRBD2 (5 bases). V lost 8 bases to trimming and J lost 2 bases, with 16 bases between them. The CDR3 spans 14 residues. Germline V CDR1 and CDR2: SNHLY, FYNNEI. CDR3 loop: CASSGSGPTYEQYF. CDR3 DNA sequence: TGTGCCAGCTCGGGGTCAGGCCCCACCTACGAGCAGTACTTC.

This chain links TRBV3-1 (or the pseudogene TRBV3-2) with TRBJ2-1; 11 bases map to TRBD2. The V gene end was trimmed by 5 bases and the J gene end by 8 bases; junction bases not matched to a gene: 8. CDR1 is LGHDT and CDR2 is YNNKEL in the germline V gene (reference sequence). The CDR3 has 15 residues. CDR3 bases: TGTGCCAGCAGCAGGTTAGCGGGAGGGTTAGATGAGCAGTTCTTC. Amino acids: CASSRLAGGLDEQFF.

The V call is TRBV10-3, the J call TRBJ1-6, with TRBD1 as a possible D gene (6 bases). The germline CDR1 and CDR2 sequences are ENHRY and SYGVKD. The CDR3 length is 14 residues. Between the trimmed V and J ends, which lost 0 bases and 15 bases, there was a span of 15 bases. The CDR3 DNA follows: TGTGCCATCAGTGAGTCGCGGTCAGGGGATATCCTCCACTTT. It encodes CAISESRSGDILHF.

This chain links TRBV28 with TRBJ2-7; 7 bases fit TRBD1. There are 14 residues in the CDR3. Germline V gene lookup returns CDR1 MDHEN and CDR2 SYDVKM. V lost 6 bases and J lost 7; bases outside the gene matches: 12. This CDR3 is CASRSPGQSREQYF. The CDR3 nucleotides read TGTGCCAGCAGGTCCCCGGGACAGAGTAGGGAGCAGTACTTC.